The rows below give T cell receptor beta chains drawn from one sample of a study of cytomegalovirus exposure and HLA in healthy donors. Only in-frame clones appear in the TCRdb table, and some are missing; sequencing was by immunoSEQ multiplex PCR. The sample has about 190,000 clones; around 67% are singletons. Sequencing was done on a sample of PBMCs. All receptors derive from a woman under 40 in good health and CMV-seropositive. CDR3s include the opening cysteine and the closing phenylalanine or tryptophan. A D gene is named only where the DNA matches it firmly. Size tells how often a clone was seen (once, few, many) or the class of an expanded clone, and some rows leave it out.

TRBV11-2	few	TRBJ2-7	TRBD2	TGTGCCAGCAGCTTCCTAGCGGGGGCCGAGCAGTACTTC	CASSFLAGAEQYF
TRBV5-6	-	TRBJ2-7	-	TGTGCCAGCAGCTTGGGTGGCTTCTACGAGCAGTACTTC	CASSLGGFYEQYF
TRBV11-3	few	TRBJ1-5	-	TGTGCCAGCAGCTTATTGAGGTATGGCAATCAGCCCCAGCATTTT	CASSLLRYGNQPQHF
TRBV7-9	-	TRBJ2-7	-	TGTGCCAGCAGCTCCGGACTTGAGCAGTACTTC	CASSSGLEQYF
TRBV9	-	TRBJ1-1	-	TGTGCCAGCAGCGTAAGAGGGAACACTGAAGCTTTCTTT	CASSVRGNTEAFF
TRBV19	-	TRBJ1-5	-	TGTGCCAGTAGTATAGTAGCGCGACAGCCCCAGCATTTT	CASSIVARQPQHF
TRBV20-1	-	TRBJ1-1	-	TGCAGTGCTAGCTTGAACACTGAAGCTTTCTTT	CSASLNTEAFF
TRBV5-6	-	TRBJ2-3	-	TGTGCCAGCAGTAGAGCGGGTCTGAGCACAGATACGCAGTATTTT	CASSRAGLSTDTQYF
TRBV19	-	TRBJ1-2	-	TGTGCCAGTAGTATAACTCCCCAGGGGCGATATGGCTACACCTTC	CASSITPQGRYGYTF
TRBV2	-	TRBJ2-7	-	TGTGCCAGCAGGCGGGACTTGATAACCTACGAGCAGTACTTC	CASRRDLITYEQYF
TRBV5-1	-	TRBJ2-1	-	TGCGCCAGCAGCTTGGCAAGCGCGTCCTACAATGAGCAGTTCTTC	CASSLASASYNEQFF
TRBV6-6	-	TRBJ2-1	-	TGTGCCAGCAGCAGTCCAAATGAGCAGTTCTTC	CASSSPNEQFF
TRBV28	-	TRBJ2-6	-	TGTGCCAGCAGTTTCATAGGGGCTGGTGGGGCCAACGTCCTGACTTTC	CASSFIGAGGANVLTF
TRBV28	-	TRBJ2-3	TRBD2	TGTGCCTTAGCGGGAACTAGCACAGATACGCAGTATTTT	CALAGTSTDTQYF
TRBV10-1	-	TRBJ2-4	TRBD2	TGCGCCAGCAGCCCCGGACTAGCGGGGTTGGGGGGTCAACCCAAAAACATTCAGTACTTC	CASSPGLAGLGGQPKNIQYF
TRBV28	-	TRBJ2-7	-	TGTGCCAGCAGTCCCCCCTGGGGCCACACGAGCTCCTACGAGCAGTACTTC	CASSPPWGHTSSYEQYF
TRBV6-5	-	TRBJ2-7	-	TGTGCCAGCAGTTACTCAAGGGGGTACGAGCAGTACTTC	CASSYSRGYEQYF
TRBV7-2	once	TRBJ2-4	TRBD1	TGTGCCAGCAGCTTGGAAAAAACAGGGGCCGCTCAGTACTTC	CASSLEKTGAAQYF
TRBV28	-	TRBJ1-4	-	TGTGCCAGCAGTTTAGGGGGGGCTGAAAAACTGTTTTTT	CASSLGGAEKLFF
TRBV27	-	TRBJ2-7	-	TGTGCCAGCAGTTTAAGGATGGCGGGTCCCTATTACGAGCAGTACTTC	CASSLRMAGPYYEQYF
TRBV5-1	-	TRBJ2-5	-	TGCGCCAGCAGCTTGGTTGGCTGGCAAGAGACCCAGTACTTC	CASSLVGWQETQYF
TRBV18	-	TRBJ1-4	-	TGTGCCAGCTCACCAAGCAGGGAAAAGACAACTAATGAAAAACTGTTTTTT	CASSPSREKTTNEKLFF
TRBV5-1	-	TRBJ2-3	TRBD1	TGCGCCAGCAGCGGCGGGACAGGCGCGCAGTATTTT	CASSGGTGAQYF
TRBV5-1	-	TRBJ2-7	-	TGCGCCAGCAGCCTCCTCCCCTCCTACGAGCAGTACTTC	CASSLLPSYEQYF
TRBV7-7	-	TRBJ2-2	TRBD2	TGTGCCAGCAGCTCGGGACTAGCGGGAACCGGGGAGCTGTTTTTT	CASSSGLAGTGELFF
TRBV6-5	-	TRBJ1-2	-	TGTGCCAGCAGTTACACAGGCAGCGCCGATGGCTACACCTTC	CASSYTGSADGYTF
TRBV19	-	TRBJ2-1	TRBD1	TGTGCCAGTGAATTGACGGGACAGGTTGGCAATGAGCAGTTCTTC	CASELTGQVGNEQFF
TRBV29-1	-	TRBJ2-7	TRBD1	TGCAGCGTTGGGACAGGCGAGCAGTACTTC	CSVGTGEQYF
TRBV28	-	TRBJ2-7	-	TGTGCCAGCAGTCTCGACACGGAGCAGTACTTC	CASSLDTEQYF
TRBV5-6	-	TRBJ1-1	-	TGTGCCAGCAGCTTAGGGAGGGGCACTGAAGCTTTCTTT	CASSLGRGTEAFF
TRBV27	-	TRBJ1-5	-	TGTGCCAGCCGGGGGAGCAATCAGCCCCAGCATTTT	CASRGSNQPQHF
TRBV14	-	TRBJ1-2	-	TGTGCCAGCAGCCCAGGACTCTATGGCTACACCTTC	CASSPGLYGYTF
TRBV9	-	TRBJ1-4	TRBD1	TGTGCCAGCAGCGTAGGTCAGGGGGCAGGTGAAAAACTGTTTTTT	CASSVGQGAGEKLFF
TRBV27	-	TRBJ2-1	-	-	CASSSSGTNAHEQFF
TRBV19	-	TRBJ2-7	TRBD1	TGTGCCAGTAGTGCCGCCGGGACAGGATACGAGCAGTACTTC	CASSAAGTGYEQYF
TRBV18	-	TRBJ1-2	-	TGTGCCAGCTCACCAAGGCAGACTGCAAACTATGGCTACACCTTC	CASSPRQTANYGYTF
TRBV6-1	-	TRBJ2-2	-	TGTGCCAGCAGGAGCGGGGAGCTGTTTTTT	CASRSGELFF
TRBV11-2	once	TRBJ1-1	TRBD1	TGTGCCAGCAGCGCCCAAACAGGGGGCGGGGAAGCTTTCTTT	CASSAQTGGGEAFF
TRBV7-9	-	TRBJ2-6	-	TGTGCCAGCAGCTTAGTGATCGAAGGGGCCTCTGGGGCCAACGTCCTGACTTTC	CASSLVIEGASGANVLTF
TRBV27	-	TRBJ1-1	-	TGTGCCAGCAGGACGGGGGGGTCTCCGAACACTGAAGCTTTCTTT	CASRTGGSPNTEAFF